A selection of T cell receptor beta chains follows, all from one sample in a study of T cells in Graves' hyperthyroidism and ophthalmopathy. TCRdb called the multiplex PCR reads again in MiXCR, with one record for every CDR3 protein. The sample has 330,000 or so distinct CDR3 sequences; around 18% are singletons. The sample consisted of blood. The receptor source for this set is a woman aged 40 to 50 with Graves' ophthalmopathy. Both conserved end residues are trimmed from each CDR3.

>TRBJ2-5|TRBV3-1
ASSQGLGKTQY
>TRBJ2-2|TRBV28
ATRYGGRVSGELF
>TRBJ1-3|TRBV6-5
ASSYEGQISGNTIY
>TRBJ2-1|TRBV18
ASSPGSGIVNEQF
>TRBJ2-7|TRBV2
ASISGRRADEQY
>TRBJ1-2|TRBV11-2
ASSLGGDGVERGYT
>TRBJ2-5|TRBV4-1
ASSQRGLQETQY
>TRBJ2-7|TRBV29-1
SVGFGQGHEQY
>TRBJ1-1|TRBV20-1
SASGQGEATEAF
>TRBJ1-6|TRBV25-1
ASSEGYNSPLH
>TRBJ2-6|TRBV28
ASRTLSGANVLT
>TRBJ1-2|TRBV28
ASSRDRGIPNYGYT
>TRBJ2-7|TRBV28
ASRPGPPKKNEQY
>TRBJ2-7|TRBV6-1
ASTLGLAASSYEQY
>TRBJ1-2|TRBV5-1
ASSPRAQGKDYGYT
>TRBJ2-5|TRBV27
ASSHGLAGNPQY